These 20 T cell receptor beta chains were all obtained from the same sample, sequenced in a study of patients and donors after allogeneic stem cell transplantation (dated by TCRdb to the early 2020s). Library preparation employed RT-PCR. TCRdb names NextSeq 550 as the instrument used. TCRdb reprocessed the public reads (quality trimming at Q25 with fastp, clone calling with MiXCR) and kept in-frame beta chains. CDR3 protein duplicates are merged, each entry listing the most common genes and DNA. The sample contains about 200,000 distinct CDR3 sequences, roughly 38% of them found a single time. Of the sample, around a tenth falls within the top ten clones. Sequenced: blood, either unsorted or a sorted T cell fraction (not recorded which). The receptors shown here come from a human donor who was either an allogeneic HSCT recipient or a stem cell or donor lymphocyte infusion donor (not recorded which). It is not recorded whose cells these are; they may come from a transplant donor.

This clonotype was counted ten times or more. The chain recombines TRBV12-3 or TRBV12-4 with TRBJ1-2; 12 bases line up with TRBD1. After removal of 3 bases from V and 7 bases from J, the junction contained 3 bases not matched to a gene. The CDR3 contains 14 residues. The CDR3 nucleotides read TGTGCCAGCAGTTTGGGACAGGGGGCGTCTGGCTACACCTTC. Translated: CASSLGQGASGYTF.

CDR3 residues: CASSTRDGRYGYTF. The CDR3 coding sequence is TGTGCCAGCAGCACGCGGGACGGCCGCTATGGCTACACCTTC. The rearrangement links TRBV7-2 to TRBJ1-2; D possibly corresponds to TRBD1 (5 bases). Trimming took off 5 bases at V and 4 bases at J, with 14 bases between the two ends. The CDR3 sequence is 14 residues long. Germline CDR1 is SGHTA and CDR2 is FQGNSA.

This clonotype occurred a few times. V and J are TRBV12-3 or TRBV12-4 and TRBJ2-1; D remains ambiguous. CDR3 length equals 15 residues. V was trimmed by 7 bases and J by 0 bases, leaving 13 bases between them. CDR3 in amino acids: CASIQDGSSYNEQFF. The CDR3 DNA sequence: TGTGCCAGCATCCAGGACGGAAGCTCCTACAATGAGCAGTTCTTC.

V gene TRBV28 combines with J gene TRBJ2-5; D gene unclear. V lost 7 bases and J 2 bases, leaving 8 bases between the germline ends. The germline gives CDR1 MDHEN, CDR2 SYDVKM. This CDR3 has 12 amino acids. CDR3 coding DNA: TGTGCCAGCATAGGACCACAAGAGACCCAGTACTTC. Amino acids: CASIGPQETQYF. Filled out from reference TRBV28 and TRBJ2-5, the complete variable domain reads DVKVTQSSRYLVKRTGEKVFLECVQDMDHENMFWYRQDPGLGLRLIYFSYDVKMKEKGDIPEGYSVSREKKERFSLILESASTNQTSMYLCASIGPQETQYFGPGTRLLVL.

This clonotype was counted only a few times. The chain uses TRBV4-1 and TRBJ1-1; D ambiguous. This CDR3 has 14 residues. Between the trimmed V and J ends, which lost 4 bases and 0 bases, there was a span of 9 bases. The germline CDR1 and CDR2 sequences are MGHRA and YSYEKL. The CDR3 loop reads CASSRFNMNTEAFF. CDR3 sequence (DNA): TGCGCCAGCAGCCGGTTCAATATGAACACTGAAGCTTTCTTT.

This rearrangement joins TRBV18 to TRBJ2-7; D might be TRBD1 (6 bases). V dropped 1 base and J dropped 5 bases, with 9 bases sitting between them. Germline V gene sequence: CDR1 KGHSH, CDR2 LQKENI. The CDR3 loop spans 13 amino acids. In DNA, the CDR3 is TGTGCCAGCTCACCACAGGGGGTCCACGAGCAGTACTTC. Translated, it gives CASSPQGVHEQYF.

There are a few counts of this clonotype. The rearrangement links TRBV20-1 to TRBJ1-1, with D perhaps matching TRBD1 (5 bases). Trimming shortened V by 2 bases and J by 4 bases, and 11 bases separated the two germline ends. This CDR3 has 13 amino acids. The germline CDR1 and CDR2 sequences are DFQATT and SNEGSKA (reference sequence). For the CDR3, the DNA is TGCAGTGCTAGATCCGGGACGCGCACTGAAGCTTTCTTT. Translating it yields CSARSGTRTEAFF.

V and J are TRBV20-1 and TRBJ1-2; D is uncertain. Germline-derived CDR1 and CDR2 are DFQATT and SNEGSKA (reference sequence). This CDR3 is 12 amino acids long. CDR3 protein: CSKRRPNYGYTF. The CDR3 bases are TGCAGCAAGAGACGGCCTAACTATGGCTACACCTTC.

This rearrangement joins TRBV10-3 to TRBJ2-3, with 9 positions matching TRBD1. CDR3 size: 15 residues. Germline V gene sequence: CDR1 ENHRY, CDR2 SYGVKD. V lost 7 bases to trimming and J lost 1 base; unmatched junction nucleotides: 6. The CDR3: CAIKARDRGTDTQYF. The CDR3 DNA is TGTGCCATCAAGGCTCGGGACAGGGGCACAGATACGCAGTATTTT.

The chain is built from TRBV6-2 or TRBV6-3 and TRBJ2-5; possibly TRBD2 for D (5 bases). Trimming stripped 0 bases from V and 2 bases from J, with 10 bases between. This CDR3 region has 15 residues. Looked up from germline, CDR1 is MNHEY and CDR2 is SVGEGT. The CDR3 loop is CASSYSPDLQETQYF. The CDR3 DNA is TGTGCCAGCAGTTACTCTCCGGACTTACAAGAGACCCAGTACTTC.

This clonotype was counted between two and nine times. The chain uses TRBV4-1 and TRBJ1-1; 7 bases fit TRBD1. In germline, CDR1 is MGHRA, CDR2 YSYEKL. The CDR3 covers 15 residues. The ends lost 10 bases at V and 0 bases at J; junction bases unmatched: 11. CDR3 nucleotide sequence: TGCGCCACCAAAAATCGGGACAGTATGAACACTGAAGCTTTCTTT. Translated: CATKNRDSMNTEAFF.

This clonotype occurred once. The chain couples TRBV9 to TRBJ2-2; D unclear. The CDR3 runs to 12 residues. Germline V gene lookup returns CDR1 SGDLS and CDR2 YYNGEE. V lost 5 bases and J lost 7, with 9 bases in between. The CDR3 spells CASSSPGGELFF. The CDR3 coding sequence is TGTGCCAGCAGTTCCCCCGGCGGGGAGCTGTTTTTT. Full variable domain (remainder filled in from reference TRBV9 and TRBJ2-2): DSGVTQTPKHLITATGQRVTLRCSPRSGDLSVYWYQQSLDQGLQFLIQYYNGEERAKGNILERFSAQQFPDLHSELNLSSLELGDSALYFCASSSPGGELFFGEGSRLTVL.

This clonotype was counted a few times. The chain uses TRBV7-2 and TRBJ1-6, with 7 bases aligning to TRBD1. CDR1 and CDR2 from the germline V gene are SGHTA and FQGNSA. The CDR3 is made up of 14 amino acids. The V segment lost 3 bases and the J segment 11 bases; nucleotides outside the gene matches: 7. This CDR3 is CASSFSQGNPPLHF. CDR3 sequence (DNA): TGTGCCAGCAGCTTTTCACAGGGGAATCCACCCCTCCACTTT.

The rearrangement uses TRBV4-3 and TRBJ1-2; perhaps TRBD1 as D (5 bases). The germline gives CDR1 LGHNA, CDR2 YSLEER. The CDR3 loop spans 14 amino acids. V shed 1 base and J shed 4 bases, with 10 bases lying between them. The CDR3 loop reads CASSQGRGSYGYTF. Here the CDR3 DNA reads TGCGCCAGCAGCCAAGGAAGGGGTTCCTATGGCTACACCTTC.

This chain connects TRBV5-1 to TRBJ1-1; possible D gene TRBD1, 6 bases. This CDR3 comprises 15 residues. Trimming cost V 4 bases and J 1 base, with 14 bases left between them. CDR1 is SGHRS and CDR2 is YFSETQ in the germline V gene. CDR3 DNA sequence: TGCGCCAGCAGCCCACGACAGGCCAGGAACACTGAAGCTTTCTTT. Residues: CASSPRQARNTEAFF.

This clonotype showed up just a few times. The chain uses TRBV12-3 or TRBV12-4 and TRBJ1-5; D gene uncertain. V was shortened by 3 bases and J by 2 bases, with 11 bases between the two germline ends. The CDR3 has 15 residues. The CDR3 sequence: CASSLEGWGNQPQHF. CDR3 nucleotides: TGTGCCAGCAGTTTGGAAGGGTGGGGCAATCAGCCCCAGCATTTT.

The V call is TRBV5-6, the J call TRBJ1-2, with 11 bases matching TRBD1. The junction had 6 bases not matched to a gene; V was cut back by 4 bases and J by 7 bases. There are 14 residues in the CDR3. From germline, CDR1 is SGHDT and CDR2 YYEEEE. The CDR3 region is CASSPDRGRFGYTF. For the CDR3, the DNA is TGTGCCAGCAGCCCGGACAGGGGGCGGTTTGGCTACACCTTC.

The chain's CDR3 is CASSPGGAAAPYGYTF. CDR3 sequence (DNA): TGTGCCAGCTCACCAGGAGGGGCCGCAGCCCCCTATGGCTACACCTTC. This chain joins TRBV18 and TRBJ1-2; perhaps TRBD1 as D (5 bases). Germline V gene sequence: CDR1 KGHSH, CDR2 LQKENI. The CDR3 runs 16 residues. V was clipped by 2 bases and J by 4 bases, with 17 bases between them. The whole variable domain, remainder taken from reference TRBV18 and TRBJ1-2, is NAGVMQNPRHLVRRRGQEARLRCSPMKGHSHVYWYRQLPEEGLKFMVYLQKENIIDESGMPKERFSAEFPKEGPSILRIQQVVRGDSAAYFCASSPGGAAAPYGYTFGSGTRLTVV.

The V call is TRBV5-1, the J call TRBJ2-1; D might be TRBD1 (6 bases). Germline-derived CDR1 and CDR2 are SGHRS and YFSETQ. The CDR3 totals 15 residues. The V end was cut by 1 base, the J end by 2 bases, with 10 bases between. The CDR3 DNA reads as TGCGCCAGCAGCTTGTGGAGGACAGCCTACAATGAGCAGTTCTTC. It is translated as CASSLWRTAYNEQFF.

The chain links TRBV27 to TRBJ2-3; D remains unclear. Germline V lookup: CDR1 MNHEY, CDR2 SMNVEV (reference sequence). The CDR3 has 15 amino acids. Trimming removed 5 bases at V and 2 bases at J, with 14 bases between. This CDR3 reads CASSPVDGLTDTQYF. The CDR3 DNA is TGTGCCAGCAGTCCCGTGGACGGGCTCACAGATACGCAGTATTTT.